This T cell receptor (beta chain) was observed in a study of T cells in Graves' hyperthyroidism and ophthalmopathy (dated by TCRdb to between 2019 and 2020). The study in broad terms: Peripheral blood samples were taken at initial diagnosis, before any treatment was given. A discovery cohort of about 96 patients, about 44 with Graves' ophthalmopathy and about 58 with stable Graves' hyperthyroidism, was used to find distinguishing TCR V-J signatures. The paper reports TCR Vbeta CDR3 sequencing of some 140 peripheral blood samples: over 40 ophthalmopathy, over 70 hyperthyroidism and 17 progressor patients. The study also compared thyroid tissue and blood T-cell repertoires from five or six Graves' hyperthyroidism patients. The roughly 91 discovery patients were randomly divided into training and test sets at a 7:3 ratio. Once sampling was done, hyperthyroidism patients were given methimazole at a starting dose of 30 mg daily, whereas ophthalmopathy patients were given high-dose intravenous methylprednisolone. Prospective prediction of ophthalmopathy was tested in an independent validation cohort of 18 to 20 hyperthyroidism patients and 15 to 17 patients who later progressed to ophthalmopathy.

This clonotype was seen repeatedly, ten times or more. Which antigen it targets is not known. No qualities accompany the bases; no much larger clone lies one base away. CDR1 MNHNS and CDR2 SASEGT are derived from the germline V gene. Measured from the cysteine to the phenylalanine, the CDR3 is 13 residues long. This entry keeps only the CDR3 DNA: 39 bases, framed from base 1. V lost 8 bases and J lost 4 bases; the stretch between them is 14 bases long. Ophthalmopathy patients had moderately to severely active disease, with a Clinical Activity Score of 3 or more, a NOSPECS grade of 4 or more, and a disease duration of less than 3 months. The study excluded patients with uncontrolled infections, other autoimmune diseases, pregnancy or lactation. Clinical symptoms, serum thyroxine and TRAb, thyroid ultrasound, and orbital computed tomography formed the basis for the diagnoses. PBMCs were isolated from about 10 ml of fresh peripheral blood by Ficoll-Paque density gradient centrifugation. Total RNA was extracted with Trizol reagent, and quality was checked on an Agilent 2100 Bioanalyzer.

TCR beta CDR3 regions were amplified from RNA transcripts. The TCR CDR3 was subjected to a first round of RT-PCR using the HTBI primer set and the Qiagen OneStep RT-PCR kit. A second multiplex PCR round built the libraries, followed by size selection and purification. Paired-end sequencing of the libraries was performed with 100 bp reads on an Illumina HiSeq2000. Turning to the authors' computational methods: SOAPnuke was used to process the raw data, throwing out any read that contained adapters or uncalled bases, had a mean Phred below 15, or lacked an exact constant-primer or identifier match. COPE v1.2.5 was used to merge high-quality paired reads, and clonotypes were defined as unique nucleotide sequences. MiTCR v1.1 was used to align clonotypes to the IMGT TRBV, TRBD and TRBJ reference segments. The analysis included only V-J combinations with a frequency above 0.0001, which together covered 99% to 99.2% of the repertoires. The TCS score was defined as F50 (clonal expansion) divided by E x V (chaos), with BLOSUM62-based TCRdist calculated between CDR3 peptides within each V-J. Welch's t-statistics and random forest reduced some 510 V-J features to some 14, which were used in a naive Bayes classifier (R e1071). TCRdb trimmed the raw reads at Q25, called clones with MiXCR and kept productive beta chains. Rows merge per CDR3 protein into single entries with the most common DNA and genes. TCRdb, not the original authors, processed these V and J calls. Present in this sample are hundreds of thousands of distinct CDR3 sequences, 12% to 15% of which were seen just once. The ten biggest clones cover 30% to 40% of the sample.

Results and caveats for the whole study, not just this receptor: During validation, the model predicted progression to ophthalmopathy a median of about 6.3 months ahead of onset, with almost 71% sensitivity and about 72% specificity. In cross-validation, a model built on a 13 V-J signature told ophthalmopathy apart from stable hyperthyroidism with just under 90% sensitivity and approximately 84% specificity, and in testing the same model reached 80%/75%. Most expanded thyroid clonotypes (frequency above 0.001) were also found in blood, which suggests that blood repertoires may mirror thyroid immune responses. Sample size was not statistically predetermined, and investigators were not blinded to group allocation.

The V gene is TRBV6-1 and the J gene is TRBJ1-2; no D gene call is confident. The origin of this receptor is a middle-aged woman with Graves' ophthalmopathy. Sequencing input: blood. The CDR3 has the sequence CASRGSAGYGYTF. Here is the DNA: TGTGCCAGCCGAGGAAGTGCAGGCTATGGCTACACCTTC.